The present TCR beta chain was sequenced within a study of PD-L1 blockade in urothelial cancer. Per the germline V gene, CDR1 is MNHEY and CDR2 is SVGAGI. CDR3 length: 15 amino acids. With 5 bases clipped from V and 8 bases from J, the junction kept 9 bases outside the gene matches. TCRdb's copy holds only in-frame clones and misses some; the assay was immunoSEQ multiplex PCR. The table includes tens of thousands of clones, 75% to 90% detected once. Specified time point: pretreatment peripheral blood. The V and J genes are TRBV6-5 and TRBJ1-4; 9 bases are shared with TRBD1. The sequencing here drew on PBMCs, taken around atezolizumab (anti-PD-L1) treatment. This clonotype was sampled from a man between 60 and 70 years old with urothelial cancer. The CDR3 reads CASSRTGGLKEKLFF. CDR3 bases: TGTGCCAGCAGTCGAACAGGGGGCTTAAAGGAAAAACTGTTTTTT.